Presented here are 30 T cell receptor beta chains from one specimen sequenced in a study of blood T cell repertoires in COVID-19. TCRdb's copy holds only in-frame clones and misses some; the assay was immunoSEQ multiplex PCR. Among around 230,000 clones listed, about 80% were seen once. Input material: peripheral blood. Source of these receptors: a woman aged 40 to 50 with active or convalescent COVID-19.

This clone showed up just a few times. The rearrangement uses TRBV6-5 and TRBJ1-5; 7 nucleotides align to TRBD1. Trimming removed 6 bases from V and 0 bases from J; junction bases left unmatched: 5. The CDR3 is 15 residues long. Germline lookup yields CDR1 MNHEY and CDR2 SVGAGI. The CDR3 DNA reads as TGTGCCAGCAGCATACAGGGGTATAGCAATCAGCCCCAGCATTTT. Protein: CASSIQGYSNQPQHF.

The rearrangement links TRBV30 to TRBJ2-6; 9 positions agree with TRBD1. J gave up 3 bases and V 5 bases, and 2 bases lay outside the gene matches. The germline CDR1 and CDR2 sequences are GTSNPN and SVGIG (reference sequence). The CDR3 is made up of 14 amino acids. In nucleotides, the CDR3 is TGTGCCTGGTACAGGGGGCTTGGGGCCAACGTCCTGACTTTC. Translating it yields CAWYRGLGANVLTF. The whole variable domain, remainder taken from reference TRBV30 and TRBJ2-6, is SQTIHQWPATLVQPVGSPLSLECTVEGTSNPNLYWYRQAAGRGLQLLFYSVGIGQISSEVPQNLSASRPQDRQFILSSKKLLLSDSGFYLCAWYRGLGANVLTFGAGSRLTVL.

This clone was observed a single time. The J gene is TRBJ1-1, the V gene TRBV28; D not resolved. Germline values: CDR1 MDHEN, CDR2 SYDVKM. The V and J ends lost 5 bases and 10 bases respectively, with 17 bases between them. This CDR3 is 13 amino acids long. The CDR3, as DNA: TGTGCCAGCAGTCCTCCGGGCCCGGCGGGAGCTTTCTTT. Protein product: CASSPPGPAGAFF. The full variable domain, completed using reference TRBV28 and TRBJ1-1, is DVKVTQSSRYLVKRTGEKVFLECVQDMDHENMFWYRQDPGLGLRLIYFSYDVKMKEKGDIPEGYSVSREKKERFSLILESASTNQTSMYLCASSPPGPAGAFFGQGTRLTVV.

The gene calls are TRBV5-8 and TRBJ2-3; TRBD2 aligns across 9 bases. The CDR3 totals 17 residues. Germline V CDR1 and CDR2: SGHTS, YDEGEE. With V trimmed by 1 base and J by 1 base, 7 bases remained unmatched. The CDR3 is CASSLLTSGLGTDTQYF. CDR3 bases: TGTGCCAGCAGCTTGCTCACTAGCGGGCTGGGCACAGATACGCAGTATTTT. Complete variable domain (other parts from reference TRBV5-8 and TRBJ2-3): EAGVTQSPTHLIKTRGQQATLRCSPISGHTSVYWYQQALGLGLQFLLWYDEGEERNRGNFPPRFSGRQFPNYSSELNVNALELEDSALYLCASSLLTSGLGTDTQYFGPGTRLTVL.

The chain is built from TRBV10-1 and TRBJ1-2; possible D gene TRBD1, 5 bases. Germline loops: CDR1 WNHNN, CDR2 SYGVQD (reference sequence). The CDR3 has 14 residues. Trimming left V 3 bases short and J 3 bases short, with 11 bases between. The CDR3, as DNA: TGCGCCAGCAGTGATGCAGGGATAGACTATGGCTACACCTTC. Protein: CASSDAGIDYGYTF.

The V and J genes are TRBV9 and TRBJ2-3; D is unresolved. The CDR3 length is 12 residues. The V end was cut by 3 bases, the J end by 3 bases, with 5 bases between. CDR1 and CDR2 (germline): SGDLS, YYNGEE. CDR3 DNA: TGTGCCAGCAGCGCAAATACAGATACGCAGTATTTT. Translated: CASSANTDTQYF.

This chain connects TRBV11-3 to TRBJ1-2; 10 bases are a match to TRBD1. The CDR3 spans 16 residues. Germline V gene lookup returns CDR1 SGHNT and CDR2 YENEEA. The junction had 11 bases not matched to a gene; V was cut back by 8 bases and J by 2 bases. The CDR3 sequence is CASGPDRGLGNYGYTF. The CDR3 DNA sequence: TGTGCCAGCGGACCGGACAGGGGGTTAGGAAACTATGGCTACACCTTC.

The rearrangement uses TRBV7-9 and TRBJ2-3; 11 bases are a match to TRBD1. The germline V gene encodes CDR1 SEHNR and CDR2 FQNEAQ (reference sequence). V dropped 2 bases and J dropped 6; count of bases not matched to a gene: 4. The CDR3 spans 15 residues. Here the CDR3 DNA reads TGTGCCAGCAGCTTATCGGGACAGGGGGTCGATACGCAGTATTTT. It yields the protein CASSLSGQGVDTQYF.

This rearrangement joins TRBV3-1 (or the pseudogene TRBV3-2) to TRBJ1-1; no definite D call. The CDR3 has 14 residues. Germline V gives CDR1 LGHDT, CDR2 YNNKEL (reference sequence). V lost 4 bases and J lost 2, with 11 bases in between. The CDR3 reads CASSPRQLNTEAFF. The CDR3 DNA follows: TGTGCCAGCAGCCCGCGGCAGCTAAACACTGAAGCTTTCTTT.

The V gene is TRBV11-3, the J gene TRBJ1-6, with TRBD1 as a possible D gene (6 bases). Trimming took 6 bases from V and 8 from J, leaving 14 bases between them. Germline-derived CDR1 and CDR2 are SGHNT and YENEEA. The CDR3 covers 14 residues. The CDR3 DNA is TGTGCCAGCAGTGAAGAACAGGGTTATTCACCCCTCCACTTT. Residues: CASSEEQGYSPLHF. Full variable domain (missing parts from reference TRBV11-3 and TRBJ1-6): EAGVVQSPRYKIIEKKQPVAFWCNPISGHNTLYWYLQNLGQGPELLIRYENEEAVDDSQLPKDRFSAERLKGVDSTLKIQPAELGDSAVYLCASSEEQGYSPLHFGNGTRLTVT.

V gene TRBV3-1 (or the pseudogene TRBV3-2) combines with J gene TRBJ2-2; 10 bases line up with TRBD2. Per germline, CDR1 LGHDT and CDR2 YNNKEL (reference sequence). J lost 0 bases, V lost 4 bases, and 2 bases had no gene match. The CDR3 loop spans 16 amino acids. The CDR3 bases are TGTGCCAGCAGCCGCGGACTAGCGGCGAACACCGGGGAGCTGTTTTTT. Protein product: CASSRGLAANTGELFF.

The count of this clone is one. In nucleotides, the CDR3 is TGCAGTGCTAGTACAGGGAGGGACACTGAAGCTTTCTTT. Amino acids: CSASTGRDTEAFF. The chain links TRBV20-1 to TRBJ1-1; D perhaps matches TRBD1 (6 bases). CDR3 length equals 13 residues. Germline loops: CDR1 DFQATT, CDR2 SNEGSKA (reference sequence). Trimming left V 3 bases short and J 3 bases short, with 11 bases between.

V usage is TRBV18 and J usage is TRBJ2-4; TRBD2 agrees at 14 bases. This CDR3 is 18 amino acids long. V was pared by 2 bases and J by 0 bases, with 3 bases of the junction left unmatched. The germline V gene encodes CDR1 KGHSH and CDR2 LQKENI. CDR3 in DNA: TGTGCCAGCTCACCAGGGACTAGCGGGAGATTAGCCAAAAACATTCAGTACTTC. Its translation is CASSPGTSGRLAKNIQYF.

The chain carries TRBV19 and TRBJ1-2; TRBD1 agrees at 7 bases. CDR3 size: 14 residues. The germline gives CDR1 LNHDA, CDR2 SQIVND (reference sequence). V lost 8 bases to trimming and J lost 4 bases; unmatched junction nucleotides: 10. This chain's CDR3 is CASHRGQLTYGYTF. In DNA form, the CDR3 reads TGTGCCAGTCATAGGGGGCAGCTGACCTATGGCTACACCTTC.

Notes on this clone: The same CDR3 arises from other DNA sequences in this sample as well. The CDR3, as DNA: TGTGCCAGCTCACAAATCTACGAGCAGTACTTC. It specifies CASSQIYEQYF. The chain couples TRBV2 to TRBJ2-7; D is ambiguous. CDR3 length: 11 amino acids. The V gene lost 8 bases and the J gene lost 3 bases, with 8 bases spanning the gap. CDR1 SNHLY and CDR2 FYNNEI come from the germline V gene.

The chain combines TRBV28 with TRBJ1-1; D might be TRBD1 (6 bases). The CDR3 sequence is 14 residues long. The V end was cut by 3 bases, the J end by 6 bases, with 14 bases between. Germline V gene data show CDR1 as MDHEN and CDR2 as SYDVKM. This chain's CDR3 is CASSFDRQVAEAFF. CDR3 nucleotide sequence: TGTGCCAGCAGTTTCGACAGACAGGTGGCTGAAGCTTTCTTT.

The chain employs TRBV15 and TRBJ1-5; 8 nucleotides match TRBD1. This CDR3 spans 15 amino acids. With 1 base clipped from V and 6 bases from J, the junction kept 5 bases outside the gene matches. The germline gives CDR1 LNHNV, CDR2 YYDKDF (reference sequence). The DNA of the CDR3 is TGTGCCACCAGCAGAGGTCAGGGGGCAGTTCAGCCCCAGCATTTT. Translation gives CATSRGQGAVQPQHF.

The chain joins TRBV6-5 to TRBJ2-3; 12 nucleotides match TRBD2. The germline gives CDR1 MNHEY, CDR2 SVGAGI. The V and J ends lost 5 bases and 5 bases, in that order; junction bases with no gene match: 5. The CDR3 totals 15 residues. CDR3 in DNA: TGTGCCAGCAGTCATCTAGCGGGAGGGATAGATACGCAGTATTTT. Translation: CASSHLAGGIDTQYF.

The CDR3 protein is CASSSQGWDTEAFF. CDR3 in DNA: TGCGCCAGCAGCTCACAGGGCTGGGACACTGAAGCTTTCTTT. The V gene is TRBV5-1, the J gene TRBJ1-1; possibly TRBD1 for D (6 bases). V lost 3 bases and J 3 bases, leaving 12 bases between the germline ends. This CDR3 comprises 14 residues. Germline CDR1 is SGHRS and CDR2 is YFSETQ.

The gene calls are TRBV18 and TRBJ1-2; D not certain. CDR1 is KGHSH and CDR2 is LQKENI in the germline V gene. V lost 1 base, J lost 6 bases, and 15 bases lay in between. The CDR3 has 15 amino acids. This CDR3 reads CASSPQFGGRDGYTF. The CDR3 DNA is TGTGCCAGCTCACCACAATTCGGAGGGAGAGATGGCTACACCTTC.

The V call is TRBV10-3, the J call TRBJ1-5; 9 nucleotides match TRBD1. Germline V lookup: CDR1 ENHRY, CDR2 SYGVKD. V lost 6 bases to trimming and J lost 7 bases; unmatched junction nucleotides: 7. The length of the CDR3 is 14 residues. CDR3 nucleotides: TGTGCCATCAGGGCCACAGGGGGCGGGCAGCCCCAGCATTTT. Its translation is CAIRATGGGQPQHF.

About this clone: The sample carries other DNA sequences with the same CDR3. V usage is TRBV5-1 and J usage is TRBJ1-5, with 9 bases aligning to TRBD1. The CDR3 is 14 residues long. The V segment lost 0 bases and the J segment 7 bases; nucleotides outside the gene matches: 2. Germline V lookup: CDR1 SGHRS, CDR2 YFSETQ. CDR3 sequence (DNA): TGCGCCAGCAGCTTGGGGGACAGGGCACAGCCCCAGCATTTT. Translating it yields CASSLGDRAQPQHF.

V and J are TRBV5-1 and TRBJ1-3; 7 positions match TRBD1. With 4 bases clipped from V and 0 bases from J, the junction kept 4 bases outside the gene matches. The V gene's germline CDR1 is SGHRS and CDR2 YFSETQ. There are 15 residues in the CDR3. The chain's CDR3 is CASSQTGLSGNTIYF. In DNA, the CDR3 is TGCGCCAGCAGCCAGACAGGGCTCTCTGGAAACACCATATATTTT. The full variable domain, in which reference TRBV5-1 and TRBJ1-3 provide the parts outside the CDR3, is KAGVTQTPRYLIKTRGQQVTLSCSPISGHRSVSWYQQTPGQGLQFLFEYFSETQRNKGNFPGRFSGRQFSNSRSEMNVSTLELGDSALYLCASSQTGLSGNTIYFGEGSWLTVV.

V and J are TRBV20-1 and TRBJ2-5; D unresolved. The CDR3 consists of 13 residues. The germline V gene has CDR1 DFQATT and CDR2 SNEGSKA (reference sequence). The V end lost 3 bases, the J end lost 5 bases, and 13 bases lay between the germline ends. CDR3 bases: TGCAGTGCTAGTCCACCGTCGGTGGAGACCCAGTACTTC. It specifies CSASPPSVETQYF.

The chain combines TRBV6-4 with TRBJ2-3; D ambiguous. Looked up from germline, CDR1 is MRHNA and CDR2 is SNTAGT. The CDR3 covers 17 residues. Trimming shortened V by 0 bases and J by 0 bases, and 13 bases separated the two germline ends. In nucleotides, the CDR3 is TGTGCCAGCAGTGACTCGGAAGCGACCTCTAGCACAGATACGCAGTATTTT. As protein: CASSDSEATSSTDTQYF.

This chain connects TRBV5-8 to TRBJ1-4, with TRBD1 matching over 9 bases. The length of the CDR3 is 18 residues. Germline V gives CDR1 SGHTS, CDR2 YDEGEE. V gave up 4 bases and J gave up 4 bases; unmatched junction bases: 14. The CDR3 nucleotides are TGTGCCAGCAGCATTGACAGGGGGTTTTTGGTCGGTAATGAAAAACTGTTTTTT. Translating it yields CASSIDRGFLVGNEKLFF.

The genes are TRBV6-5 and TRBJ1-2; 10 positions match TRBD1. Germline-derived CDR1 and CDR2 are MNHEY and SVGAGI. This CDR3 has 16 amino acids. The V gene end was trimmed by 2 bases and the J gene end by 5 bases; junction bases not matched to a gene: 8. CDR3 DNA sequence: TGTGCCAGCAGTTACGCCCGGACAGGGGGGCATTATGGCTACACCTTC. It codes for CASSYARTGGHYGYTF.

The CDR3 DNA reads as TGCGCCAGCAGTCCTGTACCCCCTGGGGAGGGGGTAACCTATGGCTACACCTTC. Translating gives CASSPVPPGEGVTYGYTF. The chain recombines TRBV5-1 with TRBJ1-2; the D gene is possibly TRBD1 (6 bases). Germline V gene sequence: CDR1 SGHRS, CDR2 YFSETQ. The CDR3 spans 18 residues. Deletions cut 5 bases from V and 4 bases from J, with 27 bases between.

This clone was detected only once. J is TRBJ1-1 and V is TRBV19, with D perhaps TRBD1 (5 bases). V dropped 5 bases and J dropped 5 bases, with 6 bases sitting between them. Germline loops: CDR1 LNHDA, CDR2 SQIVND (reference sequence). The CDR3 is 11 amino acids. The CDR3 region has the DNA TGTGCCAGTAGTCGGGGGACTGAAGCTTTCTTT. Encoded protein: CASSRGTEAFF.

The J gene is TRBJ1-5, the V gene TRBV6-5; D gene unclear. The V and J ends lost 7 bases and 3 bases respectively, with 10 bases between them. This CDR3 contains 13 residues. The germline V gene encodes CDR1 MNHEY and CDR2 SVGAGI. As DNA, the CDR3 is TGTGCCAGCACCACTAACAACAATCAGCCCCAGCATTTT. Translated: CASTTNNNQPQHF.